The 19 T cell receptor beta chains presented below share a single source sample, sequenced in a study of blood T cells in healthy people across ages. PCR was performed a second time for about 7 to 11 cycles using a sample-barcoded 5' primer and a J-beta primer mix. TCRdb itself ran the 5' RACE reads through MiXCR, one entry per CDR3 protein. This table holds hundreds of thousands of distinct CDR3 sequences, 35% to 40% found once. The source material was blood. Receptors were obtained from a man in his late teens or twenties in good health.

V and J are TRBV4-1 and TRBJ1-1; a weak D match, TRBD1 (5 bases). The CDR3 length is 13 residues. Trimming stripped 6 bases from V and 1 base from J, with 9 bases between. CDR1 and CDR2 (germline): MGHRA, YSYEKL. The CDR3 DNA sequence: TGCGCCAGCAGGATCGACAGGAACACTGAAGCTTTCTTT. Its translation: CASRIDRNTEAFF.

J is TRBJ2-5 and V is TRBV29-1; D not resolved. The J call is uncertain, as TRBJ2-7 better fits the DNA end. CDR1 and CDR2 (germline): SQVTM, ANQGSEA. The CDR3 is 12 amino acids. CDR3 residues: CSVEGHRDEQYF. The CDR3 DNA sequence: TGCAGCGTTGAAGGGCATCGGGACGAGCAGTACTTC.

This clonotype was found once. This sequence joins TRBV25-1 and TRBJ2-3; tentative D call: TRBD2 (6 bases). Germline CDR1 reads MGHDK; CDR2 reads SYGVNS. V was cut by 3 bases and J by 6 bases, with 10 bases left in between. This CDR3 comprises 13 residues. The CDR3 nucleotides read TGTGCCAGCAGTGACGGGGAGGTCGATACGCAGTATTTT. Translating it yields CASSDGEVDTQYF.

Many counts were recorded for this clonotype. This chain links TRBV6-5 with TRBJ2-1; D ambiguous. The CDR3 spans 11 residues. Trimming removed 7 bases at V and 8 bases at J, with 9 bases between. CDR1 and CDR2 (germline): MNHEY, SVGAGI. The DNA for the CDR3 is TGTGCCAGCACTAAATTCCATGAGCAGTTCTTC. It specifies CASTKFHEQFF.

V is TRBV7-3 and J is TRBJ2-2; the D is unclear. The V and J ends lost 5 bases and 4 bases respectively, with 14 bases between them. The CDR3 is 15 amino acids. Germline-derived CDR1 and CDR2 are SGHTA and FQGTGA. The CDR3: CASSRLTSGTGELFF. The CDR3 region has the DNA TGTGCCAGCAGCCGTCTGACGAGTGGCACCGGGGAGCTGTTTTTT.

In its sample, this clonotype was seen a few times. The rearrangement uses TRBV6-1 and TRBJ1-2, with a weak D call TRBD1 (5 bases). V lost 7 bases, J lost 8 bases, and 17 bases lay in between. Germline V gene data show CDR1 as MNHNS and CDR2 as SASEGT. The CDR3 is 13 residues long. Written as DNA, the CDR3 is TGTGCCAGCACCGCCTGGGGGGAAGAAGGCTACACCTTC. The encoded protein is CASTAWGEEGYTF.

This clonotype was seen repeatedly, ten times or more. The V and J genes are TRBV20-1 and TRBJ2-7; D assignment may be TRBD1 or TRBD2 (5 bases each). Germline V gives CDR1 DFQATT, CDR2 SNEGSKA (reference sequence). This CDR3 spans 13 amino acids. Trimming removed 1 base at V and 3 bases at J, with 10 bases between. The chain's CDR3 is CSARGEGNYEQYF. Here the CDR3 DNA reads TGCAGTGCTAGAGGCGAGGGGAACTACGAGCAGTACTTC.

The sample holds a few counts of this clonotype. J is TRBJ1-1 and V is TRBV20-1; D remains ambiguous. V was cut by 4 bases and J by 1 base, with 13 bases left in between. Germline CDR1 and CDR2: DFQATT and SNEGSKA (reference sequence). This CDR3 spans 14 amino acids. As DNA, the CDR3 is TGCAGTGCTACGAAAACGCAGACGAACACTGAAGCTTTCTTT. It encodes CSATKTQTNTEAFF.

The CDR3 spells CASSLGGGVISKNIQYF. CDR3 sequence (DNA): TGTGCCAGCAGCTTAGGAGGTGGTGTGATCTCCAAAAACATTCAGTACTTC. The V and J genes are TRBV7-2 and TRBJ2-4; D is uncertain. The CDR3 length is 17 residues. V lost 1 base, J lost 2 bases, and 15 bases lay in between. CDR1 is SGHTA, CDR2 FQGNSA, per germline.

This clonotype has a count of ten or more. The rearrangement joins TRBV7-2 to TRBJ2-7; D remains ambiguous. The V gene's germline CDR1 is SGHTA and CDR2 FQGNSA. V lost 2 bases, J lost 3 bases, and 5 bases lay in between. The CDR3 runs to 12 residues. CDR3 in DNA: TGTGCCAGCAGCTTACCTAACTACGAGCAGTACTTC. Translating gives CASSLPNYEQYF.

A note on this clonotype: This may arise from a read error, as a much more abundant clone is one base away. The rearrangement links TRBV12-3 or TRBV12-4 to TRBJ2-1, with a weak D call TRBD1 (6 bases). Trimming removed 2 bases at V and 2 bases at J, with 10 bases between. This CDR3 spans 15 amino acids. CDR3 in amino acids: CASSLQGTTYNEQFF. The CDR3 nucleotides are TGTGCCAGCAGTTTACAGGGGACGACCTACAATGAGCAGTTCTTC.

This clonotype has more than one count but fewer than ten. The CDR3 sequence: CASSPLAGLGSYEQYF. The CDR3 DNA follows: TGTGCCAGCAGCCCACTAGCGGGGCTTGGCTCCTACGAGCAGTACTTC. This rearrangement joins TRBV7-9 to TRBJ2-7; 10 bases fit TRBD2. The CDR3 spans 16 residues. Germline V gene data show CDR1 as SEHNR and CDR2 as FQNEAQ (reference sequence). V dropped 5 bases and J dropped 0; count of bases not matched to a gene: 7.

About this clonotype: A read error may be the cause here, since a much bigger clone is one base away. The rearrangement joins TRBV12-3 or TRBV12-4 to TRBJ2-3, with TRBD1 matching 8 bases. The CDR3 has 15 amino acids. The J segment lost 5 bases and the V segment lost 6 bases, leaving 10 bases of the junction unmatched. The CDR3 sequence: CASRYATGAQDTQYF. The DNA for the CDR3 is TGTGCCAGCAGGTACGCGACAGGGGCACAAGATACGCAGTATTTT.

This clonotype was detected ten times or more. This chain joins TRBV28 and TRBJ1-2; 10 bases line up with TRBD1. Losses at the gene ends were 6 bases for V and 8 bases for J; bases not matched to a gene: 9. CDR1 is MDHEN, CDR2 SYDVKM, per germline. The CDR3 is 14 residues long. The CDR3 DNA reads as TGTGCCAGCAGCATACGACAGGGGGCCTGGGGCTACACCTTC. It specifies CASSIRQGAWGYTF.

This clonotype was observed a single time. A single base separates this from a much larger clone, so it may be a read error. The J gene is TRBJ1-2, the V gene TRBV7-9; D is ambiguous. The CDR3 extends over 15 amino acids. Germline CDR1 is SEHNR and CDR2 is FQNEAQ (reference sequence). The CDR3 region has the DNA TGTGCCAGCAGCGCCCCCGGGCAGGTTAACTATGACTACACCTTC. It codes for CASSAPGQVNYDYTF.

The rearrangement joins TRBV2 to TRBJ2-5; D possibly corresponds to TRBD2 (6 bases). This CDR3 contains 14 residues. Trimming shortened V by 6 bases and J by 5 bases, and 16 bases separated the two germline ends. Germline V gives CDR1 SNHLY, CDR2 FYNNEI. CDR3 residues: CASRPLTSAETQYF. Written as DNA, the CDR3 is TGTGCCAGCAGACCTTTGACTAGTGCCGAGACCCAGTACTTC.

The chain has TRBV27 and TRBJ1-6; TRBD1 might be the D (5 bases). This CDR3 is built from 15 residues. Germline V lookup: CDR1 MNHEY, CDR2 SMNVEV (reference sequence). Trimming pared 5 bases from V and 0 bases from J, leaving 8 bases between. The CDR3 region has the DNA TGTGCCAGCAGTGTGACAGTCTCCTATAATTCACCCCTCCACTTT. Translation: CASSVTVSYNSPLHF.

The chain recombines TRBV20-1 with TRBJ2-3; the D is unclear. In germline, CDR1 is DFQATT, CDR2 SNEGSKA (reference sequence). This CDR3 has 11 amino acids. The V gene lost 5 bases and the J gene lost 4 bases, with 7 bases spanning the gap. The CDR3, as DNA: TGCAGTGCTTCCAGCCCAGATACGCAGTATTTT. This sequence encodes CSASSPDTQYF.

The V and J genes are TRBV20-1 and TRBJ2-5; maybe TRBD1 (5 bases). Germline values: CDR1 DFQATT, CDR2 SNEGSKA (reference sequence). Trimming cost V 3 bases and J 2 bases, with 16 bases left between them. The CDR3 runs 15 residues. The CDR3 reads CSARELSRQQETQYF. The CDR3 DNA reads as TGCAGTGCTAGGGAATTATCGAGACAGCAAGAGACCCAGTACTTC.